Included here is one TCR beta chain sequence, with context. This record belongs to a study of T-cell memory formation after mild COVID-19. MiXCR, applied by TCRdb to the 5' RACE reads, yields one record per CDR3 protein. The sample consists of just under 50,000 distinct CDR3 sequences, about 12% of them appearing once. Trimming took 4 bases from V and 7 from J, leaving 11 bases between them. In germline, CDR1 is MNHEY, CDR2 SVGAGI. The CDR3 runs to 12 residues. The rearrangement joins TRBV6-5 to TRBJ2-7; TRBD1 might be the D (6 bases). The source is a man aged 18 to 30 who had mild COVID-19 (a few samples of this study predate the infection). Cell type and time point are not known. Sequencing was done on a sample of PBMCs or a T cell subset sorted from them (not recorded which). The CDR3 region has the DNA TGTGCCAGCAGTTCCGTTACAGGGGAGCAGTACGTC. Translated, it gives CASSSVTGEQYV.